These T cell receptor beta chains were read from a single sample in a study of blood T cell repertoires in COVID-19. Profiled with immunoSEQ multiplex PCR; TCRdb holds only in-frame clones, not every one. The sample includes roughly 81,000 clones, roughly 87% of them seen just once. Material: peripheral blood. The source is a man aged 30 to 39 with acute or convalescent COVID-19. Each CDR3 is given with its conserved first and last residue. Each record gives: J gene, V gene, D gene, clone size, CDR3 protein, CDR3 DNA. The D gene is left open where the match is weak. Some rows mark clone size as missing; the rest say once, few, many or name a class of expanded clone.

j_call: TRBJ2-1
v_call: TRBV6-6
d_call: -
clone_size: -
cdr3_aa: CANHRSSGKGPDEQFF
cdr3_nt: TGTGCCAACCACAGGTCTTCAGGTAAGGGCCCGGATGAGCAGTTCTTC

j_call: TRBJ2-5
v_call: TRBV28
d_call: TRBD2
clone_size: -
cdr3_aa: CASSHPVIRSGEHGETQYF
cdr3_nt: TGTGCCAGCAGCCACCCGGTGATTAGGAGCGGGGAGCATGGAGAGACCCAGTACTTC

j_call: TRBJ2-1
v_call: TRBV28
d_call: TRBD2
clone_size: -
cdr3_aa: CASSDSGGNEQFF
cdr3_nt: TGTGCCAGCAGTGATAGCGGGGGCAATGAGCAGTTCTTC

j_call: TRBJ2-1
v_call: TRBV20-1
d_call: -
clone_size: -
cdr3_aa: CSATGDEQFF
cdr3_nt: TGCAGTGCGACGGGGGATGAGCAGTTCTTC

j_call: TRBJ2-1
v_call: TRBV27
d_call: TRBD1
clone_size: -
cdr3_aa: CASRRQGPYNEQFF
cdr3_nt: TGTGCCAGCAGACGACAGGGTCCCTACAATGAGCAGTTCTTC

j_call: TRBJ2-2
v_call: TRBV6-4
d_call: -
clone_size: -
cdr3_aa: CASSDSGAPNTGELFF
cdr3_nt: TGTGCCAGCAGTGACTCAGGGGCCCCTAACACCGGGGAGCTGTTTTTT

j_call: TRBJ2-7
v_call: TRBV18
d_call: -
clone_size: -
cdr3_aa: CASSPQQGGDEQYF
cdr3_nt: TGTGCCAGCTCACCACAGCAGGGGGGTGACGAGCAGTACTTC

j_call: TRBJ2-3
v_call: TRBV11-2
d_call: TRBD2
clone_size: -
cdr3_aa: CASSLVPTAGGDTQYF
cdr3_nt: TGTGCCAGCAGCTTAGTACCCACAGCGGGGGGGGATACGCAGTATTTT

j_call: TRBJ1-5
v_call: TRBV7-6
d_call: TRBD1
clone_size: -
cdr3_aa: CASSFGTGGGQPQHF
cdr3_nt: TGTGCCAGCAGCTTTGGGACAGGGGGCGGGCAGCCCCAGCATTTT

j_call: TRBJ1-2
v_call: TRBV6-5
d_call: -
clone_size: -
cdr3_aa: CASSYSMGRGYTF
cdr3_nt: TGTGCCAGCAGTTACTCGATGGGGAGAGGCTACACCTTC

j_call: TRBJ1-2
v_call: TRBV5-1
d_call: -
clone_size: few
cdr3_aa: CASSLGGLSEYGYTF
cdr3_nt: TGCGCCAGCAGCTTGGGGGGCCTGAGCGAATATGGCTACACCTTC

j_call: TRBJ1-4
v_call: TRBV30
d_call: -
clone_size: -
cdr3_aa: CAWSVTLQANEKLFF
cdr3_nt: TGTGCCTGGAGTGTAACCCTCCAGGCGAATGAAAAACTGTTTTTT

j_call: TRBJ1-5
v_call: TRBV28
d_call: -
clone_size: -
cdr3_aa: CASRSPGASNQPQHF
cdr3_nt: TGTGCCAGCAGGTCCCCAGGGGCAAGCAATCAGCCCCAGCATTTT

j_call: TRBJ1-2
v_call: TRBV28
d_call: TRBD1
clone_size: -
cdr3_aa: CASRPGQRYLNYGYTF
cdr3_nt: TGTGCCAGCAGACCGGGACAGAGATATCTAAACTATGGCTACACCTTC

j_call: TRBJ2-5
v_call: TRBV18
d_call: -
clone_size: -
cdr3_aa: CASSPGLQETQYF
cdr3_nt: TGTGCCAGCTCCCCTGGACTGCAAGAGACCCAGTACTTC

j_call: TRBJ1-3
v_call: TRBV6-5
d_call: -
clone_size: -
cdr3_aa: CASSPLRSGNTIYF
cdr3_nt: TGTGCCAGCAGTCCCCTACGCTCTGGAAACACCATATATTTT

j_call: TRBJ2-1
v_call: TRBV6-5
d_call: TRBD1
clone_size: -
cdr3_aa: CASNPGTGSTLKQFF
cdr3_nt: TGTGCCAGCAACCCCGGGACAGGATCAACCTTAAAGCAGTTCTTC

j_call: TRBJ2-3
v_call: TRBV5-1
d_call: -
clone_size: -
cdr3_aa: CASSLGTATDTQYF
cdr3_nt: TGCGCCAGCAGCTTGGGGACAGCGACAGATACGCAGTATTTT